This T cell receptor (beta chain) appears in the sequencing data of a study of shared clonotypes between healthy human individuals. As for the study in general: Sampling drew on donors who were a couple of women and a few men aged 18 to 49.

V dropped 4 bases and J dropped 1; count of bases not matched to a gene: 13. CDR3 length equals 17 residues. Germline values: CDR1 SGHRS, CDR2 YFSETQ. The protocol was immunoSEQ multiplex PCR, while the TCRdb copy is restricted to in-frame clones and leaves out a portion. The table shows about half a million clones, with around 74% occurring only once. Donors, healthy HIV-negative adults, lacked recent acute infections or vaccinations. The TCR originated in a woman aged 40-49 years in good health. Some clones in this sample may be carry-over from other donors' samples. Material: PBMCs. The rearrangement uses TRBV5-1 and TRBJ1-2, with 7 bases lining up with TRBD1. CDR3 sequence reads: CASSQGQRGFFNYGYTF. CDR3 DNA sequence: TGCGCCAGCAGCCAGGGACAGCGTGGTTTTTTTAACTATGGCTACACCTTC.